This TCR beta chain appears in the sequencing data of a study of blood T cell repertoires in COVID-19. This table comes from immunoSEQ multiplex PCR, and its TCRdb copy is limited to in-frame clones, with some not included. The data hold about 120,000 clones, with roughly 91% observed a single time. CDR3 length: 15 amino acids. Trimming took 5 bases from V and 5 from J; bases not matched to a gene: 12. CDR1 and CDR2 from the germline V gene are SGHNT and YENEEA. This clonotype was sampled from a human donor with acute or convalescent COVID-19. The donor label of this sample is uncertain. The sequencing input was peripheral blood. The chain links TRBV11-3 to TRBJ2-7, with 7 nucleotides matching TRBD1. The DNA of the CDR3 is TGTGCCAGCAGCGAAACGATGACAGGGCCCCACGAGCAGTACTTC. Protein: CASSETMTGPHEQYF.